Below, one TCR beta chain is given with its context. Its antigen remains unidentified. This sample is part of a study of CD8 T cells in Susac syndrome. General study points: Only a relatively small number of individuals were included in the TCR sequencing and HLA analysis.

CDR3 size: 14 residues. From germline, CDR1 is MNHEY and CDR2 SVGAGI. The V segment lost 6 bases and the J segment 6 bases; nucleotides outside the gene matches: 7. Random hexamers were used to reverse transcribe about 0.5 to 1 ug of RNA. It was immunoSEQ multiplex PCR that amplified TCR beta CDR3 across 54 Vbeta and 13 Jbeta. TCRdb reanalysed the immunoSEQ multiplex PCR reads using MiXCR and keeps one entry per CDR3 protein. The top ten hold around 0.11% of the sample, which has about 280,000 distinct CDR3 sequences, 70% to 90% seen once. TCR beta from blood CD8+ and CD4+ T cells was sequenced. Through negative isolation, CD4+ and CD8+ T cells were obtained, while TEMRA cells were enriched using FACS.

The specimen was CD8+ T cells from PBMCs. V usage is TRBV6-5 and J usage is TRBJ2-2, with TRBD1 matching over 7 bases. The TCR comes from a human donor with multiple sclerosis. The CDR3 DNA follows: TGTGCCAGCAGCCTGGGACAGTGGGCCGGGGAGCTGTTTTTT. It encodes CASSLGQWAGELFF.